A selection of T cell receptor beta chains follows, all from one sample in a study of HIV-infected patients and healthy controls. One entry per CDR3 protein results from TCRdb running MiXCR on the 5' RACE reads. The table lists 20,000 to 30,000 distinct CDR3 sequences, approximately 7.7% of them singletons, with about 4% in the top ten. Source material: blood. The origin of the receptors is an adult in good health. Each CDR3 is given with its conserved first and last residue. The order of the fields is D gene, J gene, clone size, V gene, CDR3 DNA, CDR3 protein. A D gene is named only where the DNA matches it firmly. The size field is filled for only some rows; it gives once, few, many or a size class.

-,TRBJ1-1,many,TRBV12-3/TRBV12-4,TGTGCCAGCAGTTTAGTGGACACTGAAGCTTTCTTT,CASSLVDTEAFF
-,TRBJ1-3,-,TRBV10-3,TGTGCCATCAGGTCAGGGTCGGATGGAAACACCATATATTTT,CAIRSGSDGNTIYF
-,TRBJ1-5,medium-sized,TRBV7-3,TGTGCCAGCAGCCTCTCGAACAATCAGCCCCAGCATTTT,CASSLSNNQPQHF
-,TRBJ2-7,many,TRBV12-3/TRBV12-4,TGTGCCAGCAGACCCCCCACCGACAGTTCCTACGAGCAGTACTTC,CASRPPTDSSYEQYF
TRBD2,TRBJ2-3,many,TRBV28,TGTGCCAGCAGCGGACTAGCGGGGGGCCCTAGCACAGATACGCAGTATTTT,CASSGLAGGPSTDTQYF
TRBD1,TRBJ2-5,many,TRBV19,TGTGCCAGTAGCCCGGACAGGTCGGTAGAGACCCAGTACTTC,CASSPDRSVETQYF
TRBD1,TRBJ1-4,many,TRBV28,TGTGCCAGCAGCACAGGGGTTCGAACTAATGAAAAACTGTTTTTT,CASSTGVRTNEKLFF
TRBD2,TRBJ2-5,-,TRBV5-4,TGTGCCAGCAGTCGGGACTACGCGGAGACCCAGTACTTC,CASSRDYAETQYF
-,TRBJ2-3,many,TRBV2,TGTGCCAGCAGTGAATTACTGGGGGCTTCAGATACGCAGTATTTT,CASSELLGASDTQYF
-,TRBJ2-5,many,TRBV7-2,TGTGCCAGCAGCCCAGGAGGACAGTTAAGGGCGACCCAGTACTTC,CASSPGGQLRATQYF
-,TRBJ1-6,many,TRBV7-9,TGTGCCAGCAGCTTAGGTCCGGCCGATAATTCACCCCTCCACTTT,CASSLGPADNSPLHF
TRBD1,TRBJ2-3,few,TRBV5-1,TGCGCCAGCAGAAGGACAGGGGGCGGCACAGATACGCAGTATTTT,CASRRTGGGTDTQYF
TRBD2,TRBJ2-5,many,TRBV12-3/TRBV12-4,TGTGCCAGCAGTATCGGACTAGCGGGGCTCCAAGAGACCCAGTACTTC,CASSIGLAGLQETQYF
TRBD2,TRBJ2-1,many,TRBV11-1,TGTGCCAGCAGCACAGGGACTAGCGCCAACAATGAGCAGTTCTTC,CASSTGTSANNEQFF
-,TRBJ2-7,many,TRBV3-1,TGTGCCAGCAGCTACCGACAGACCTACGAGCAGTACTTC,CASSYRQTYEQYF
TRBD1,TRBJ2-3,-,TRBV5-1,TGCGCCAGCAGCTTGAAAGGCCCACCGGGACAGTTCACAGATACGCAGTATTTT,CASSLKGPPGQFTDTQYF
TRBD1,TRBJ1-5,many,TRBV20-1,TGCAGTGGACAGGGGGGTCCAGGGAATCAGCCCCAGCATTTT,CSGQGGPGNQPQHF
-,TRBJ2-7,few,TRBV28,TGTGCCAGCCGAGACAGGTCCCCTTACGAGCAGTACTTC,CASRDRSPYEQYF
-,TRBJ2-5,many,TRBV29-1,TGCAGCGCTCCCAGCCTCGGGGTTCAAGAGACCCAGTACTTC,CSAPSLGVQETQYF
TRBD1,TRBJ1-5,many,TRBV5-1,TGCGCCAGCAGCTCCAAAGACAGGGGGCAACAGATAAGCAATCAGCCCCAGCATTTT,CASSSKDRGQQISNQPQHF
-,TRBJ1-5,many,TRBV6-2/TRBV6-3,TGTGCCAGCAGTTACTTTGGGGTGCGGAGCAATCAGCCCCAGCATTTT,CASSYFGVRSNQPQHF
-,TRBJ2-7,many,TRBV20-1,TGCAGTGCCCGCCAGTTCAGCTCCTACGAGCAGTACTTC,CSARQFSSYEQYF
-,TRBJ2-2,-,TRBV12-5,TGTGCTAGTGGTTTCAGTCAGGGTCCTAGCGGGGAGCTGTTTTTT,CASGFSQGPSGELFF
-,TRBJ1-1,many,TRBV18,TGTGCCAGCTCACCACCGGGGTGGGATCCGACTGAAGCTTTCTTT,CASSPPGWDPTEAFF
TRBD1,TRBJ1-4,many,TRBV12-3/TRBV12-4,TGTGCCAGCAGTCCAGGGGGATTGAATGAAAAACTGTTTTTT,CASSPGGLNEKLFF
-,TRBJ1-1,many,TRBV7-9,TGTGCCAGCAGCACACGACAGGACGCTGAAGCTTTCTTT,CASSTRQDAEAFF
TRBD2,TRBJ2-1,many,TRBV12-3/TRBV12-4,TGTGCCAGCAGTTTACGCCTCACTAGCGGGGTCAATGAGCAGTTCTTC,CASSLRLTSGVNEQFF
TRBD2,TRBJ2-3,-,TRBV6-5,TGTGCCAGCAGTCTCACCCCCCGAGCGGGGGTCGATACGCAGTATTTT,CASSLTPRAGVDTQYF
-,TRBJ1-1,many,TRBV5-6,TGTGCCAGCAGCGGGGGGACACAGAACACTGAAGCTTTCTTT,CASSGGTQNTEAFF
-,TRBJ2-6,many,TRBV6-5,TGTGCCAGCAGGGTCGGCAACCCCGGATCGTTTTGGGCCAACGTCCTGACTTTC,CASRVGNPGSFWANVLTF
TRBD2,TRBJ2-7,many,TRBV7-8,TGTGCCAGCAGCTCGTTAGCGGGTGAAGCCTACGAGCAGTACTTC,CASSSLAGEAYEQYF
-,TRBJ1-6,-,TRBV25-1,TGTGCCAGCAGTGAATTAGGTTCACCCCTCCACTTT,CASSELGSPLHF
-,TRBJ1-1,many,TRBV11-3,TGTGCCAGCAGCCCGAGGGGGGGGGTTGGGACTGAAGCTTTCTTT,CASSPRGGVGTEAFF
-,TRBJ1-5,many,TRBV28,TGTGCCAGCACCCAGGGGCTTAGCAATCAGCCCCAGCATTTT,CASTQGLSNQPQHF
-,TRBJ1-3,-,TRBV12-3/TRBV12-4,TGTGCCAGCAGTCTTTCGTTCTCTGGAAACACCATATATTTT,CASSLSFSGNTIYF
-,TRBJ2-1,many,TRBV6-5,TGTGCCAGCAGTCGGGACGGACGATCCTACAATGAGCAGTTCTTC,CASSRDGRSYNEQFF
-,TRBJ2-2,few,TRBV12-5,TGTGCTAGTGGCACGACAGGGAACACCGGGGAGCTGTTTTTT,CASGTTGNTGELFF
TRBD2,TRBJ2-5,few,TRBV6-6,TGTGCCAGCAGTTACTGGGGACTAGCGGGGGGGCCGAAGACCCAGTACTTC,CASSYWGLAGGPKTQYF
TRBD1,TRBJ2-7,few,TRBV29-1,TGCAGCGTTGATTGGACAGGGGCCGAGCAGTACTTC,CSVDWTGAEQYF
-,TRBJ2-5,many,TRBV28,TGTGCCAGCAGTTTCCCGGCGCAAGAGACCCAGTACTTC,CASSFPAQETQYF
-,TRBJ2-7,medium-sized,TRBV25-1,TGTGCCAGCAGTGATACAATCGGGCAGGGTAACTCCTACGAGCAGTACTTC,CASSDTIGQGNSYEQYF
-,TRBJ1-2,many,TRBV2,TGTGCCAGCAGTGAAGGAATTTATGGCTACACCTTC,CASSEGIYGYTF
TRBD1,TRBJ2-7,medium-sized,TRBV18,TGTGCCAGCTCACCCCCGGACAGGCGAAACTCCTACGAGCAGTACTTC,CASSPPDRRNSYEQYF